This TCR beta chain was obtained from a study of T cells in Graves' hyperthyroidism and ophthalmopathy. Overall study context: Blood was drawn when the patient was first diagnosed and still untreated.

In this sample, this clonotype turned up many times. The CDR3 has 13 residues. Germline lookup yields CDR1 MDHEN and CDR2 SYDVKM. The J segment lost 6 bases and the V segment lost 6 bases, leaving 5 bases of the junction unmatched. RNA transcripts yielded amplified TCR beta CDR3 regions. The HTBI set primed first-round TCR CDR3 RT-PCR. TCRdb re-called the multiplex PCR reads with MiXCR, one entry per CDR3 protein. The sample has under 300,000 distinct CDR3 sequences, around 15% seen once. First hyperthyroidism diagnosis is when the blood sample was obtained, before any ophthalmopathy symptoms. The sample consisted of blood. This TCR was sampled from a woman in her 50s with Graves' hyperthyroidism that later progressed to Graves' ophthalmopathy. The rearrangement uses TRBV28 and TRBJ2-4; TRBD1 agrees at 7 bases. The CDR3 DNA follows: TGTGCCAGCAGGCGACAGGGTCGAAACATTCAGTACTTC. This translates into CASRRQGRNIQYF.